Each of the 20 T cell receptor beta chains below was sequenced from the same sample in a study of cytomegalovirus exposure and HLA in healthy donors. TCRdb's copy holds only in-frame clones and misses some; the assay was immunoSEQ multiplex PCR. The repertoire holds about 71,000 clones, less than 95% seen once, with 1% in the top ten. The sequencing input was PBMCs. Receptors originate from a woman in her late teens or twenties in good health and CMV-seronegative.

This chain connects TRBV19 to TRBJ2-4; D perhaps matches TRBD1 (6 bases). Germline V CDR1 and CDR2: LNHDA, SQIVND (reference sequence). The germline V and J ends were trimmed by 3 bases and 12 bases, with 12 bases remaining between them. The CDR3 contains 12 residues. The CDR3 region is CASSIPQGGQYF. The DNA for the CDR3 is TGTGCCAGTAGTATTCCACAGGGTGGTCAGTACTTC.

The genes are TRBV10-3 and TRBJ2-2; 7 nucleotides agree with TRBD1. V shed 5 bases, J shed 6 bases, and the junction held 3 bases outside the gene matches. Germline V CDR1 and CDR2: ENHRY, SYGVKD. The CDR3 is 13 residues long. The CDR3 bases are TGTGCCATCAGTCGACAGGGCCCCGGGGAGCTGTTTTTT. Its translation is CAISRQGPGELFF.

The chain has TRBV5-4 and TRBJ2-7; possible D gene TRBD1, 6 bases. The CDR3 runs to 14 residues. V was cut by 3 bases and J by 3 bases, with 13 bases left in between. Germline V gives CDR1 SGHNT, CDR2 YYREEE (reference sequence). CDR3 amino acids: CASSSGTSYYEQYF. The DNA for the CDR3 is TGTGCCAGCAGCTCCGGGACATCCTACTACGAGCAGTACTTC.

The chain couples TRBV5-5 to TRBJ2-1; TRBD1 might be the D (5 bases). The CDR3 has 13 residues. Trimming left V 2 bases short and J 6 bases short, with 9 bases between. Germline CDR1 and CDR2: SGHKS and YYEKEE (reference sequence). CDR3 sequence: CASSFWGSNEQFF. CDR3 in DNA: TGTGCCAGCAGCTTTTGGGGCAGCAATGAGCAGTTCTTC.

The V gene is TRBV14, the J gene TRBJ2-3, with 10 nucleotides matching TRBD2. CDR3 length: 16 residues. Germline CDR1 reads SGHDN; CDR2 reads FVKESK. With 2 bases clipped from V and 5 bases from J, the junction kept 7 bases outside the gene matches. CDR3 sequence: CASSQWPSGGIDTQYF. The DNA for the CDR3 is TGTGCCAGCAGCCAATGGCCTAGCGGGGGTATAGATACGCAGTATTTT.

CDR3 sequence (DNA): TGTGCCAGCATCCCAGATTTAACCGGGGAGCTGTTTTTT. This gives the protein CASIPDLTGELFF. This sequence joins TRBV7-2 and TRBJ2-2, with unresolved D. This CDR3 is 13 amino acids long. V was clipped by 7 bases and J by 5 bases, with 11 bases between them. Looked up from germline, CDR1 is SGHTA and CDR2 is FQGNSA.

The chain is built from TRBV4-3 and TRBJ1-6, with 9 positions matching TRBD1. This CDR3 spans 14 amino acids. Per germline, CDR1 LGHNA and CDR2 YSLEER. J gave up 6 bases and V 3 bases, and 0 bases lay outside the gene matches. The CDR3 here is CASSQGQGNSPLHF. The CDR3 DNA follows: TGCGCCAGCAGCCAGGGACAGGGTAATTCACCCCTCCACTTT.

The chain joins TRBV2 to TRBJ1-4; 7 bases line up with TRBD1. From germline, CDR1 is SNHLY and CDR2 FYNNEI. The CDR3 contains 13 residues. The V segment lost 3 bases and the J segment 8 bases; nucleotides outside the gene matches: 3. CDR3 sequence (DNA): TGTGCCAGCAGTGATAGGGGGCGAGAAAAACTGTTTTTT. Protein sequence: CASSDRGREKLFF.

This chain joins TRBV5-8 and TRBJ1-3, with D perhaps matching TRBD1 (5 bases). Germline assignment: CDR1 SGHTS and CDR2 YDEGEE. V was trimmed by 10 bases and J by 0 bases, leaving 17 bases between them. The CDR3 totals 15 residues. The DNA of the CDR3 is TGTGCCGGATCGCAGGGTACTTCCTCTGGAAACACCATATATTTT. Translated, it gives CAGSQGTSSGNTIYF.

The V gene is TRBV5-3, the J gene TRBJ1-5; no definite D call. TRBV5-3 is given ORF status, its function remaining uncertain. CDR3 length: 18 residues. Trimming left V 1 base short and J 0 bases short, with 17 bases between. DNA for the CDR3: TGTGCCAGAAGCTTGAGAGGAGATAAGAACTATAGCAATCAGCCCCAGCATTTT. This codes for CARSLRGDKNYSNQPQHF.

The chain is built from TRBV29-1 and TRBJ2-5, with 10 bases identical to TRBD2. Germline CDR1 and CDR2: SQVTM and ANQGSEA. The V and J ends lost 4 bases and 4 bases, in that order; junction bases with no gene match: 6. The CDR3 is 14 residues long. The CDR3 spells CSVGVSGRSETQYF. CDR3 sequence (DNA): TGCAGCGTTGGGGTTAGCGGGAGGTCAGAGACCCAGTACTTC.

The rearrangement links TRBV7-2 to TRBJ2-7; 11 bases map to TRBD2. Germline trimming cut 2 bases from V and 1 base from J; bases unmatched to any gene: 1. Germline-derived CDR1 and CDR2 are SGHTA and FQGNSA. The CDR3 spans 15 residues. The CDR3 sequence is CASSLRLAGSYEQYF. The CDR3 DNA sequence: TGTGCCAGCAGCTTAAGACTAGCGGGATCCTACGAGCAGTACTTC.

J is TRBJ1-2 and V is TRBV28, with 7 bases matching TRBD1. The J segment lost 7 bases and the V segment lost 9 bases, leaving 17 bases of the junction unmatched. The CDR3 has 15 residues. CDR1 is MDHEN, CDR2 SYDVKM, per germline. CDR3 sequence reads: CARFHRGLPSCGYTF. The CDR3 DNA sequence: TGTGCCAGGTTCCACAGGGGATTACCTTCTTGTGGCTACACCTTC.

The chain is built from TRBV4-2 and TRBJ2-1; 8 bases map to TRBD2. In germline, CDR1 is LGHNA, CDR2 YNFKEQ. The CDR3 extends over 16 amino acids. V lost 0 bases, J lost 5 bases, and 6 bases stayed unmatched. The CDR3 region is CASSQEPAGVNNEQFF. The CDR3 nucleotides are TGTGCCAGCAGCCAAGAGCCAGCGGGAGTAAACAATGAGCAGTTCTTC.

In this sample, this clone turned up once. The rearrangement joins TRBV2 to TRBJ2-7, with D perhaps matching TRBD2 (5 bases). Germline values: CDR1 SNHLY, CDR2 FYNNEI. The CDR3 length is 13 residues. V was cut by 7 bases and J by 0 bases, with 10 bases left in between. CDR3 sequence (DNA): TGTGCCAGCAAACAGCGGCACTCCTACGAGCAGTACTTC. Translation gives CASKQRHSYEQYF. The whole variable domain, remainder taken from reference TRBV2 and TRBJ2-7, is EPEVTQTPSHQVTQMGQEVILRCVPISNHLYFYWYRQILGQKVEFLVSFYNNEISEKSEIFDDQFSVERPDGSNFTLKIRSTKLEDSAMYFCASKQRHSYEQYFGPGTRLTVT.

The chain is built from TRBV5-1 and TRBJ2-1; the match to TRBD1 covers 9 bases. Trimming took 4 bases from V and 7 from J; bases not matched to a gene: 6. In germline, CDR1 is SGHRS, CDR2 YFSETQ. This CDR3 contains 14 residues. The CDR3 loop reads CASSLGQGRNEQFF. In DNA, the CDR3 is TGCGCCAGCAGCCTAGGACAGGGGAGGAATGAGCAGTTCTTC.

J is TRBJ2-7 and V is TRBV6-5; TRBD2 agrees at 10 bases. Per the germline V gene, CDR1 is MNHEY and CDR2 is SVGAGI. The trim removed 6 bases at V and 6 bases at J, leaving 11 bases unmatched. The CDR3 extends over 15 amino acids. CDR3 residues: CASRRTSGGLGEQYF. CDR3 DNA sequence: TGTGCCAGCAGAAGGACTAGCGGCGGCTTGGGCGAGCAGTACTTC.

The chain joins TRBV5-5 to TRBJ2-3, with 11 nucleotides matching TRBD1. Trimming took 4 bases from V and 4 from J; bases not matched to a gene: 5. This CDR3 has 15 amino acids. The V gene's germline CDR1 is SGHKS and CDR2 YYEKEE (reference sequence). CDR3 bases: TGTGCCAGCAGCCGGACAGGGGGCTTGGCAGATACGCAGTATTTT. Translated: CASSRTGGLADTQYF.

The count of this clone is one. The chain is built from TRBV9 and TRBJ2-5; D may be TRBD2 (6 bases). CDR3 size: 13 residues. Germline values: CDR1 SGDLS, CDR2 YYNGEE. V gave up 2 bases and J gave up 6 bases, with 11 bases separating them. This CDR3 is CASSVGAGQTQYF. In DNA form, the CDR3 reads TGTGCCAGCAGCGTTGGAGCGGGCCAGACCCAGTACTTC.

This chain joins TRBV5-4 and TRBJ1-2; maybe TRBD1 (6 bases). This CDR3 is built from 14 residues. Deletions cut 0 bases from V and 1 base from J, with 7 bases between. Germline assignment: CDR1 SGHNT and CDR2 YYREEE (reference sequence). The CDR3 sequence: CASSLGGGNYGYTF. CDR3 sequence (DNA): TGTGCCAGCAGCTTGGGAGGGGGTAACTATGGCTACACCTTC.